This TCR beta chain comes out of a study of cytomegalovirus exposure and HLA in healthy donors. Study-wide points: Cytomegalovirus status was reportedly diagnosed by the classifier with high specificity and sensitivity. With further analysis later on, most CMV-associated TCR beta chains appeared HLA-restricted.

In regard to this clone: Its matching antigen is unknown.

The trim removed 5 bases at V and 4 bases at J, leaving 10 bases unmatched. This CDR3 is built from 15 residues. CDR1 is LNHNV and CDR2 is YYDKDF in the germline V gene (reference sequence). PCR primers comprised 60 Vbeta and 13 Jbeta primers. Measured with immunoSEQ multiplex PCR; TCRdb has only the in-frame clones, and not every one. The sample lists approximately 220,000 clones, around 80% seen once, with 0.63% in the top ten. The TCR comes from a man aged 18 to 29 in good health and CMV-seronegative. What was sequenced was PBMCs. This sequence joins TRBV15 and TRBJ1-1, with TRBD1 identical over 7 bases. The CDR3 region has the DNA TGTGCCACCAGCCCTCGAACAGGGGTCAGCACTGAAGCTTTCTTT. Residues: CATSPRTGVSTEAFF.